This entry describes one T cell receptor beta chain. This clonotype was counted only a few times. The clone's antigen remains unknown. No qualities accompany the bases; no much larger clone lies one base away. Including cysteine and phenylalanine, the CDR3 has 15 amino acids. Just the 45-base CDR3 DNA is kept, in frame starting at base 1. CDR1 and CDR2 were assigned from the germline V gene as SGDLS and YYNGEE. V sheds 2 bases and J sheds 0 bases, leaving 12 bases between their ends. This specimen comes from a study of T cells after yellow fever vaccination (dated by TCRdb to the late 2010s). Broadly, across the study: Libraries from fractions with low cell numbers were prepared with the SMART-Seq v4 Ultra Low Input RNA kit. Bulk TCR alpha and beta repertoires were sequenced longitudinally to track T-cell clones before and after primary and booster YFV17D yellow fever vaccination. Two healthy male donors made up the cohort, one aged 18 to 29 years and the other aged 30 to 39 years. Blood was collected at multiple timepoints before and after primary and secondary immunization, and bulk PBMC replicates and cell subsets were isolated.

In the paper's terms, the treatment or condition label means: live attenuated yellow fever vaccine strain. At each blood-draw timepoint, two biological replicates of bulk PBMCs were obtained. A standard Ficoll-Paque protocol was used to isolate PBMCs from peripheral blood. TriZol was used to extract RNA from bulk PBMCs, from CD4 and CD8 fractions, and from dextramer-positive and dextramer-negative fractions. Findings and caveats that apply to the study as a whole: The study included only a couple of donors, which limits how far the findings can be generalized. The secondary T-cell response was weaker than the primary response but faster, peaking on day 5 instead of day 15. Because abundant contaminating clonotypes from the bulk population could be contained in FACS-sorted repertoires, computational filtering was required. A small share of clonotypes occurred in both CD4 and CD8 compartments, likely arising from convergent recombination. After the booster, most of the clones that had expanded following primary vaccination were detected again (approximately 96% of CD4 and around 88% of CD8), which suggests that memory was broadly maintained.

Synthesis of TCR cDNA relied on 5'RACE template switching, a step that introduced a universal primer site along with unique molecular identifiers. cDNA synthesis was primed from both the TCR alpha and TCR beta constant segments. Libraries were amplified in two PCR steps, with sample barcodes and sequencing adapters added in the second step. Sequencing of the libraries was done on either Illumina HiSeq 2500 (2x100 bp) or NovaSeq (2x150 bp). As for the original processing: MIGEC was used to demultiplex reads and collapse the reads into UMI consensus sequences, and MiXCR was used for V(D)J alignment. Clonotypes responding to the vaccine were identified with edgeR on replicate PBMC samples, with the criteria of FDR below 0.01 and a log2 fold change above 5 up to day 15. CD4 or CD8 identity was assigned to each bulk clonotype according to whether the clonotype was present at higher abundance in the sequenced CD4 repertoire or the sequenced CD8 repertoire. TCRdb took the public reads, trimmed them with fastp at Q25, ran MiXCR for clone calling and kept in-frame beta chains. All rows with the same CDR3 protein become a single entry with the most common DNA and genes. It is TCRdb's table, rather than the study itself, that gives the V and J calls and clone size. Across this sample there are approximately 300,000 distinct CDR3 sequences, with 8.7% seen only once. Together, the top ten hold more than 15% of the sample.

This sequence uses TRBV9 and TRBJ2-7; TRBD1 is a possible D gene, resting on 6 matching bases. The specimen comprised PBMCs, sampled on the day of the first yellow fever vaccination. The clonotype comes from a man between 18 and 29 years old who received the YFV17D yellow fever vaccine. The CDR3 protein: CASSVRDIRSYEQYF. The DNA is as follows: TGTGCCAGCAGCGTCCGGGACATTCGCTCCTACGAGCAGTACTTC.